This passage covers 21 T cell receptor beta chains from one sample sequenced in a study of cytomegalovirus exposure and HLA in healthy donors. The PCR made use of 60 Vbeta and 13 Jbeta primers. Assay: immunoSEQ multiplex PCR; the TCRdb copy retains only in-frame clones and omits some. Recorded for this sample: tens of thousands of clones. Sequences were obtained from PBMCs. The source is a female donor in good health and CMV-seropositive.

The rearrangement uses TRBV15 and TRBJ1-3, with a weak D call TRBD1 (5 bases). Trimming pared 7 bases from V and 7 bases from J, leaving 14 bases between. Germline lookup yields CDR1 LNHNV and CDR2 YYDKDF (reference sequence). The CDR3 is made up of 13 amino acids. CDR3 amino acids: CATTIQGWNTIYF. For the CDR3, the DNA is TGTGCCACCACCATCCAGGGTTGGAACACCATATATTTT.

V usage is TRBV29-1 and J usage is TRBJ2-1; no clear D. Germline lookup yields CDR1 SQVTM and CDR2 ANQGSEA. The CDR3 runs 11 residues. V lost 4 bases and J 5 bases, leaving 6 bases between the germline ends. The CDR3 reads CSVALNNEQFF. The CDR3 bases are TGCAGCGTTGCTTTAAACAATGAGCAGTTCTTC.

This chain uses TRBV9 with TRBJ2-3; 8 nucleotides agree with TRBD2. Losses at the gene ends were 2 bases for V and 4 bases for J; bases not matched to a gene: 6. From germline, CDR1 is SGDLS and CDR2 YYNGEE. This CDR3 has 15 amino acids. The CDR3 spells CASSVSGGDSDTQYF. As DNA, the CDR3 is TGTGCCAGCAGCGTCTCGGGGGGGGATTCAGATACGCAGTATTTT. Based on the CDR3 plus reference TRBV9 and TRBJ2-3, the full variable domain is DSGVTQTPKHLITATGQRVTLRCSPRSGDLSVYWYQQSLDQGLQFLIQYYNGEERAKGNILERFSAQQFPDLHSELNLSSLELGDSALYFCASSVSGGDSDTQYFGPGTRLTVL.

The rearrangement uses TRBV11-3 and TRBJ1-1; no clear D gene. In germline, CDR1 is SGHNT, CDR2 YENEEA. Trimming took 3 bases from V and 1 from J, leaving 9 bases between them. The CDR3 is 14 amino acids. The CDR3 nucleotides are TGTGCCAGCAGCTTTCGGAGGAGGAACACTGAAGCTTTCTTT. As protein: CASSFRRRNTEAFF.

The rearrangement uses TRBV7-9 and TRBJ2-5, with 7 nucleotides matching TRBD1. Germline V gene lookup returns CDR1 SEHNR and CDR2 FQNEAQ (reference sequence). V was pared by 4 bases and J by 5 bases, with 13 bases of the junction left unmatched. The CDR3 spans 16 residues. For the CDR3, the DNA is TGTGCCAGCAGCTCCTCTAGAAAGACAGGGTGGGAGACCCAGTACTTC. It specifies CASSSSRKTGWETQYF.

This chain links TRBV4-1 with TRBJ2-2, with D maybe TRBD1 (5 bases). The CDR3 has 18 residues. Germline lookup yields CDR1 MGHRA and CDR2 YSYEKL. Trimming stripped 3 bases from V and 0 bases from J, with 17 bases between. In nucleotides, the CDR3 is TGCGCCAGCAGCCACCAAAGGGGCTGGAACACGAACACCGGGGAGCTGTTTTTT. This encodes CASSHQRGWNTNTGELFF.

The chain joins TRBV4-1 to TRBJ2-7, with 7 bases fitting TRBD2. The CDR3 length is 16 residues. With 2 bases clipped from V and 4 bases from J, the junction kept 11 bases outside the gene matches. Germline lookup yields CDR1 MGHRA and CDR2 YSYEKL. CDR3 region: CASSQRPLRERYEQYF. CDR3 DNA: TGCGCCAGCAGCCAAAGGCCCCTGCGGGAGAGGTACGAGCAGTACTTC.

The CDR3 DNA reads TGTGCCAGCAGCTCGGGACAGGGGGCTGATAATTCACCCCTCCACTTT. Translation gives CASSSGQGADNSPLHF. The chain couples TRBV5-6 to TRBJ1-6, with TRBD1 identical over 12 bases. This CDR3 has 16 amino acids. Trimming removed 3 bases from V and 5 bases from J; junction bases left unmatched: 3. CDR1 and CDR2 (germline): SGHDT, YYEEEE.

This rearrangement joins TRBV19 to TRBJ1-2, with unresolved D. This CDR3 is 14 amino acids long. V was trimmed by 4 bases and J by 1 base, leaving 10 bases between them. The germline V gene has CDR1 LNHDA and CDR2 SQIVND (reference sequence). This CDR3 reads CASSRREGNYGYTF. CDR3 sequence (DNA): TGTGCCAGTAGTAGAAGGGAGGGTAACTATGGCTACACCTTC.

The rearrangement links TRBV7-2 to TRBJ1-2; possibly TRBD1 for D (5 bases). Germline loops: CDR1 SGHTA, CDR2 FQGNSA. The V and J ends lost 2 bases and 1 base respectively, with 11 bases between them. This CDR3 spans 15 amino acids. The CDR3 DNA reads as TGTGCCAGCAGCTTAAACCAGGGTGATAACTATGGCTACACCTTC. Translating gives CASSLNQGDNYGYTF.

The gene calls are TRBV5-4 and TRBJ2-3, with 9 bases aligning to TRBD2. Trimming at V came to 0 bases and at J to 5 bases, leaving 7 bases not matched to a gene. Germline V gives CDR1 SGHNT, CDR2 YYREEE (reference sequence). The CDR3 runs 16 residues. The CDR3 protein is CASSLVLAGLRDTQYF. The DNA of the CDR3 is TGTGCCAGCAGCTTGGTCCTAGCGGGGTTGCGAGATACGCAGTATTTT.

This rearrangement joins TRBV7-9 to TRBJ2-7; 7 bases fit TRBD1. CDR1 is SEHNR, CDR2 FQNEAQ, per germline (reference sequence). Trimming took 8 bases from V and 2 from J; bases not matched to a gene: 9. The CDR3 totals 14 residues. The CDR3 reads CASATGSYPYEQYF. Here the CDR3 DNA reads TGTGCCAGCGCGACAGGGAGTTATCCCTACGAGCAGTACTTC. The complete variable domain, with remaining parts taken from reference TRBV7-9 and TRBJ2-7, reads DTGVSQNPRHKITKRGQNVTFRCDPISEHNRLYWYRQTLGQGPEFLTYFQNEAQLEKSRLLSDRFSAERPKGSFSTLEIQRTEQGDSAMYLCASATGSYPYEQYFGPGTRLTVT.

This chain connects TRBV6-5 to TRBJ1-1; TRBD1 might be the D (6 bases). V was trimmed by 8 bases and J by 2 bases, leaving 12 bases between them. The CDR3 contains 13 residues. The germline CDR1 and CDR2 sequences are MNHEY and SVGAGI. CDR3 DNA: TGTGCCAGCCACCGGGGGGCAAACACTGAAGCTTTCTTT. It translates to CASHRGANTEAFF.

The chain employs TRBV7-2 and TRBJ1-2, with D unclear. CDR1 SGHTA and CDR2 FQGNSA come from the germline V gene. Trimming cost V 3 bases and J 3 bases, with 11 bases left between them. This CDR3 region has 14 residues. The CDR3: CASSLVHRYYGYTF. DNA of the CDR3: TGTGCCAGCAGCTTGGTTCATCGGTACTATGGCTACACCTTC.

The rearrangement uses TRBV9 and TRBJ2-2; TRBD1 matches 9 bases. There are 18 residues in the CDR3. Trimming at V came to 4 bases and at J to 4 bases, leaving 14 bases not matched to a gene. CDR1 is SGDLS, CDR2 YYNGEE, per germline. The CDR3 is CASSFLPRDRVGTGELFF. CDR3 bases: TGTGCCAGCAGCTTCTTACCTCGGGACAGGGTAGGCACCGGGGAGCTGTTTTTT.

The chain combines TRBV29-1 with TRBJ1-2; D gene ambiguous. The CDR3 loop spans 11 amino acids. V lost 5 bases and J lost 7, with 11 bases in between. Germline V gene sequence: CDR1 SQVTM, CDR2 ANQGSEA. The CDR3 is CSVRSRGGYTF. The CDR3 bases are TGCAGCGTTCGATCCCGCGGTGGCTACACCTTC.

This chain links TRBV6-1 with TRBJ2-7, with 7 bases fitting TRBD1. V dropped 10 bases and J dropped 11; count of bases not matched to a gene: 17. The CDR3 is 13 residues long. Germline lookup yields CDR1 MNHNS and CDR2 SASEGT. The CDR3 is CATLALLQGVKYF. CDR3 bases: TGTGCCACCCTTGCTTTGCTTCAGGGGGTCAAGTACTTC.

The gene calls are TRBV19 and TRBJ1-4; D unresolved. In germline, CDR1 is LNHDA, CDR2 SQIVND (reference sequence). The CDR3 loop spans 16 amino acids. The V and J ends lost 5 bases and 0 bases respectively, with 13 bases between them. The CDR3 here is CASSWEFGSTNEKLFF. The CDR3 DNA reads TGTGCCAGTAGTTGGGAGTTTGGTTCAACTAATGAAAAACTGTTTTTT. The full variable domain, its missing parts supplied by reference TRBV19 and TRBJ1-4, is DGGITQSPKYLFRKEGQNVTLSCEQNLNHDAMYWYRQDPGQGLRLIYYSQIVNDFQKGDIAEGYSVSREKKESFPLTVTSAQKNPTAFYLCASSWEFGSTNEKLFFGSGTQLSVL.

The chain joins TRBV5-1 to TRBJ2-5; weak D call: TRBD2 (5 bases). V was trimmed by 4 bases and J by 5 bases, leaving 9 bases between them. The CDR3 covers 12 residues. Germline loops: CDR1 SGHRS, CDR2 YFSETQ. CDR3 region: CASSTSLETQYF. The CDR3 coding sequence is TGCGCCAGCAGCACTAGTTTGGAGACCCAGTACTTC.

The V gene is TRBV29-1, the J gene TRBJ1-4; D is unresolved. This CDR3 has 12 residues. Germline V gene lookup returns CDR1 SQVTM and CDR2 ANQGSEA. Trimming took off 5 bases at V and 7 bases at J, with 11 bases between the two ends. The chain's CDR3 is CSVTRGGEKLFF. The DNA of the CDR3 is TGCAGCGTTACCCGGGGTGGTGAAAAACTGTTTTTT. The whole variable domain, remainder taken from reference TRBV29-1 and TRBJ1-4, is SAVISQKPSRDICQRGTSLTIQCQVDSQVTMMFWYRQQPGQSLTLIATANQGSEATYESGFVIDKFPISRPNLTFSTLTVSNMSPEDSSIYLCSVTRGGEKLFFGSGTQLSVL.

The V gene is TRBV7-8, the J gene TRBJ2-2, with 8 bases matching TRBD1. V shed 4 bases, J shed 5 bases, and the junction held 3 bases outside the gene matches. The CDR3 spans 14 residues. The germline gives CDR1 SGHVS, CDR2 FQNEAQ. CDR3 coding DNA: TGTGCCAGCAGCTCGGGACAGGTTACCGGGGAGCTGTTTTTT. Its translation is CASSSGQVTGELFF. Drawing the rest from reference TRBV7-8 and TRBJ2-2, the complete variable domain is GAGVSQSPRYKVAKRGQDVALRCDPISGHVSLFWYQQALGQGPEFLTYFQNEAQLDKSGLPSDRFFAERPEGSVSTLKIQRTQQEDSAVYLCASSSGQVTGELFFGEGSRLTVL.